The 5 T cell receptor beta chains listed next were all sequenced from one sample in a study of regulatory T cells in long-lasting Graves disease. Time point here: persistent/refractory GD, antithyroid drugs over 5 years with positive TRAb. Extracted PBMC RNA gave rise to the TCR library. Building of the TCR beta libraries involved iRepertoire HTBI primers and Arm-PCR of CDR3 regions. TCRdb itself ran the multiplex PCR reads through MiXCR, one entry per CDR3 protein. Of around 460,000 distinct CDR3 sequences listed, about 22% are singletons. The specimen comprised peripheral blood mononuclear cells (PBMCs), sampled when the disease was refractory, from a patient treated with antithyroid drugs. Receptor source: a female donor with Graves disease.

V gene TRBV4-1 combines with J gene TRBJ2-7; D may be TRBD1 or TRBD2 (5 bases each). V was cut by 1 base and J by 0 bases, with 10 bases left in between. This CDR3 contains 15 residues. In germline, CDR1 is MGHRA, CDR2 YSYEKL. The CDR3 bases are TGCGCCAGCAGCCAAGGTTGGGGGAGCTCCTACGAGCAGTACTTC. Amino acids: CASSQGWGSSYEQYF.

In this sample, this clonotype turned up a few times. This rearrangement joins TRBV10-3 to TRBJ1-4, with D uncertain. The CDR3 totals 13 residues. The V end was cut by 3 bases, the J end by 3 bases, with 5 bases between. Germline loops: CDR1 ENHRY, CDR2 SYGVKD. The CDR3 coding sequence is TGTGCCATCAGTGACAGCCCTAATGAAAAACTGTTTTTT. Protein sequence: CAISDSPNEKLFF.

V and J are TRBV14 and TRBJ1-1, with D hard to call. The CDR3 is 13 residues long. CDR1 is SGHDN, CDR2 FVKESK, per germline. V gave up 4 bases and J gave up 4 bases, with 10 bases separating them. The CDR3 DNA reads TGTGCCAGCAGCCTCCTCAGTGTCACTGAAGCTTTCTTT. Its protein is CASSLLSVTEAFF.

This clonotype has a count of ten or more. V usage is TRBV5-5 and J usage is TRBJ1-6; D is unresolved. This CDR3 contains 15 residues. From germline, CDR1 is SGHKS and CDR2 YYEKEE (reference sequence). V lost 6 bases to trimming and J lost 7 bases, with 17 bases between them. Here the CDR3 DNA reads TGTGCCAGCACCCAGACCGGACGGACGAATTCACCCCTCCACTTT. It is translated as CASTQTGRTNSPLHF.

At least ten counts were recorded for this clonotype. This CDR3 reads CASTLSRDAYEQYF. The CDR3 DNA follows: TGTGCCAGCACTTTATCCCGGGACGCCTACGAGCAGTACTTC. The chain couples TRBV6-1 to TRBJ2-7, with D perhaps given as TRBD1 or TRBD2 (5 bases each). With 7 bases removed from V and 2 bases from J, the gap between germline ends came to 15 bases. Per the germline V gene, CDR1 is MNHNS and CDR2 is SASEGT. CDR3 length: 14 residues.